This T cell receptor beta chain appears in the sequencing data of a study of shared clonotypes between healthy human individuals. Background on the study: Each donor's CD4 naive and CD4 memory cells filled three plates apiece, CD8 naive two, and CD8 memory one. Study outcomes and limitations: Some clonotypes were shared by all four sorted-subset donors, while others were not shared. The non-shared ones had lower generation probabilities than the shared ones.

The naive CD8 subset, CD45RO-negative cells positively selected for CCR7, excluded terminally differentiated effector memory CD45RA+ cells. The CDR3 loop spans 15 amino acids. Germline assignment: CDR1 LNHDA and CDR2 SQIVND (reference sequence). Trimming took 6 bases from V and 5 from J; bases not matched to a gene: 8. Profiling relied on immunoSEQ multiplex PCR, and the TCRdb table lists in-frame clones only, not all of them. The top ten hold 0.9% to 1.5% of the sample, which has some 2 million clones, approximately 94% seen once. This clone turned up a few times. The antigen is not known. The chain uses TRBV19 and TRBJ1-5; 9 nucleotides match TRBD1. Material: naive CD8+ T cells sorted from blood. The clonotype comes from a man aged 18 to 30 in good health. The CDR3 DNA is TGTGCCAGTAGCTTTGGGACAGGGATTTATCAGCCCCAGCATTTT. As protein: CASSFGTGIYQPQHF.